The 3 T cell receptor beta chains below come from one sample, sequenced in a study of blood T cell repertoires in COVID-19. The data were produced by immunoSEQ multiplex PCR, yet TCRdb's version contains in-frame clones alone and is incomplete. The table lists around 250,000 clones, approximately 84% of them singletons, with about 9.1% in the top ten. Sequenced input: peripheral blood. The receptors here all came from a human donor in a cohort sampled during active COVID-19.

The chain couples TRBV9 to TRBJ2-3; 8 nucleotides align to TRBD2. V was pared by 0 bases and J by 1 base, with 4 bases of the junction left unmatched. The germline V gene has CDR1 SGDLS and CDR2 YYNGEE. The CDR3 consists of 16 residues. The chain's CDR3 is CASSVGNSGGTDTQYF. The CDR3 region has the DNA TGTGCCAGCAGCGTAGGTAATAGCGGGGGCACAGATACGCAGTATTTT.

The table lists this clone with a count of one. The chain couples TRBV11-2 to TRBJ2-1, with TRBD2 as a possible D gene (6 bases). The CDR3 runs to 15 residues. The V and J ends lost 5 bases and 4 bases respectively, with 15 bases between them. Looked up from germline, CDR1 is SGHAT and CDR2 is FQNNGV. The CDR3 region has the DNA TGTGCCAGCAGCCGGGACTTGGGACTGTACAATGAGCAGTTCTTC. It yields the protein CASSRDLGLYNEQFF.

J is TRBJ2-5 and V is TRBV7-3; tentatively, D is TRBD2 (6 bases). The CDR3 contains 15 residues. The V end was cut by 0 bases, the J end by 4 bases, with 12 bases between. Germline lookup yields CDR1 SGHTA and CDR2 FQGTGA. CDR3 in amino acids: CASSLTAGGRETQYF. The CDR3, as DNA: TGTGCCAGCAGCTTAACGGCCGGGGGTCGAGAGACCCAGTACTTC.